Listed below are T cell receptor beta chains from one sample, sequenced in a study of beta chain features in type 1 diabetes. Profiling relied on immunoSEQ multiplex PCR, and the TCRdb table lists in-frame clones only, not all of them. Of fewer than 650,000 clones listed, about 16% were seen once; the top ten hold approximately 0.099%. The specimen was naive CD4+ T cells from blood. The source is a man between 18 and 35 years old in good health. The CDR3 runs from the conserved cysteine through the conserved F or W. Each record gives: J gene, clone size, V gene, D gene, CDR3 protein, CDR3 DNA. D genes are given only for firm matches. Size is stated for part of the rows, as once, few or many counts, or as a class when the clone is expanded.

>TRBJ2-7|-|TRBV11-2|-
CASSLEAGRHEQYF
TGTGCCAGCAGCTTAGAGGCAGGGAGGCACGAGCAGTACTTC
>TRBJ1-2|-|TRBV6-6|-
CASSSAYNYGYTF
TGTGCCAGCAGTTCAGCCTACAACTATGGCTACACCTTC
>TRBJ2-2|-|TRBV21-1|-
CASSKEGTLPNTGELFF
TGTGCCAGCAGCAAAGAGGGAACACTACCGAACACCGGGGAGCTGTTTTTT
>TRBJ2-5|-|TRBV5-4|TRBD2
CASSLLTSGVQETQYF
TGTGCCAGCAGCTTGTTAACTAGCGGAGTCCAAGAGACCCAGTACTTC
>TRBJ2-3|-|TRBV28|-
CASSSPGTDTQYF
TGTGCCAGCAGTTCTCCAGGCACAGATACGCAGTATTTT
>TRBJ1-5|-|TRBV27|-
CASSRTPRGPQHF
TGTGCCAGCTCGCGGACGCCCCGGGGGCCCCAGCATTTT
>TRBJ2-5|few|TRBV5-1|TRBD2
CASSVGLAGGQETQYF
TGCGCCAGCAGCGTTGGACTAGCGGGAGGGCAAGAGACCCAGTACTTC
>TRBJ1-5|-|TRBV7-2|-
CASSLVGGNQPQHF
TGTGCCAGCAGCTTGGTAGGGGGTAATCAGCCCCAGCATTTT
>TRBJ2-7|few|TRBV7-9|-
CASSRGRFSGEQYF
TGTGCCAGCAGCCGAGGGCGGTTTTCAGGGGAGCAGTACTTC
>TRBJ2-5|few|TRBV28|-
CASSSYTSRPQTQYF
TGTGCCAGCAGTTCATACACGTCGCGTCCCCAGACCCAGTACTTC
>TRBJ1-6|-|TRBV18|TRBD1
CASSLPGTGVSPLHF
TGTGCCAGCTCACTCCCCGGGACAGGGGTTTCACCCCTCCACTTT
>TRBJ1-4|-|TRBV5-1|-
CASSPSQGSTNEKLFF
TGCGCCAGCAGCCCGTCCCAGGGCTCAACTAATGAAAAACTGTTTTTT
>TRBJ1-5|few|TRBV10-3|-
CAISVRSAVNQPQHF
TGTGCCATCAGTGTTAGGTCGGCAGTCAATCAGCCCCAGCATTTT
>TRBJ1-1|few|TRBV7-9|-
CASSPLGGFTEAFF
TGTGCCAGCAGCCCCCTAGGCGGGTTTACTGAAGCTTTCTTT
>TRBJ2-2|-|TRBV5-1|-
CASSPRGSLGGELFF
TGCGCCAGCAGCCCTCGGGGCAGTTTGGGCGGGGAGCTGTTTTTT
>TRBJ2-7|-|TRBV6-5|-
CATLRDSSSYEQYF
TGTGCCACCCTCCGGGACTCCTCCTCCTACGAGCAGTACTTC
>TRBJ1-1|-|TRBV11-3|-
CASSLVRGTEAFF
TGTGCCAGCAGCTTAGTCAGAGGCACTGAAGCTTTCTTT
>TRBJ1-1|few|TRBV18|-
CASSPQGNTEAFF
TGTGCCAGCTCACCGCAAGGGAACACTGAAGCTTTCTTT
>TRBJ2-5|few|TRBV29-1|TRBD2
CSVAYGGVQETQYF
TGCAGCGTTGCATATGGGGGGGTTCAAGAGACCCAGTACTTC
>TRBJ2-2|-|TRBV28|TRBD1
CASSRFSWDRGTGELFF
TGTGCCAGCAGTCGCTTTTCGTGGGACAGGGGCACCGGGGAGCTGTTTTTT
>TRBJ2-4|-|TRBV27|-
CASSAIWVLAKNIQYF
TGTGCCAGCAGCGCCATCTGGGTTCTAGCCAAAAACATTCAGTACTTC
>TRBJ2-1|-|TRBV6-6|-
CASIPGLGHNEQFF
TGTGCCAGCATCCCCGGGCTTGGCCACAATGAGCAGTTCTTC
>TRBJ1-1|-|TRBV18|-
CASSPSQGRSFAEAFF
TGTGCCAGCTCACCAAGCCAGGGTAGGAGTTTCGCTGAAGCTTTCTTT